This TCR beta chain was identified in a study of T cell changes during pregnancy in multiple sclerosis. Germline V lookup: CDR1 SGHNT, CDR2 YYREEE (reference sequence). The CDR3 loop spans 17 amino acids. Trimming took 0 bases from V and 1 from J; bases not matched to a gene: 7. Sequenced by immunoSEQ multiplex PCR; TCRdb stores in-frame clones only, minus some. The sample lists about 57,000 clones; around 90% were seen once. The sequenced sample was CD4+ T cells from peripheral blood mononuclear cells, obtained before pregnancy. This chain links TRBV5-4 with TRBJ2-5; 9 bases line up with TRBD2. The clonotype was recovered from a female donor with multiple sclerosis, enrolled in a pregnancy study. CDR3 amino acids: CASSLGLRGLAQETQYF. The CDR3 nucleotides read TGTGCCAGCAGCTTGGGGCTCAGGGGACTAGCCCAAGAGACCCAGTACTTC. Supplemented by reference TRBV5-4 and TRBJ2-5, the full variable domain reads ETGVTQSPTHLIKTRGQQVTLRCSSQSGHNTVSWYQQALGQGPQFIFQYYREEENGRGNFPPRFSGLQFPNYSSELNVNALELDDSALYLCASSLGLRGLAQETQYFGPGTRLLVL.